The 9 T cell receptor beta chains listed next were all sequenced from one sample in a study of blood T cell repertoires in COVID-19. The assay was immunoSEQ multiplex PCR, and TCRdb's table has in-frame clones only and misses some. The sample holds around 98,000 clones, roughly 82% seen once. What was sequenced was peripheral blood. These receptor sequences come from a man between 65 and 85 years old with active or convalescent COVID-19.

CDR3 nucleotide sequence: TGTGCCAGCAGCTTACTCGCCGACACTAATTCACCCCTCCACTTT. Translation gives CASSLLADTNSPLHF. The chain joins TRBV11-3 to TRBJ1-6; D call uncertain. The CDR3 extends over 15 amino acids. V lost 2 bases and J lost 6, with 11 bases in between. The V gene's germline CDR1 is SGHNT and CDR2 YENEEA.

This sequence joins TRBV2 and TRBJ2-1; no clear D. V lost 8 bases and J 9 bases, leaving 11 bases between the germline ends. Germline lookup yields CDR1 SNHLY and CDR2 FYNNEI. This CDR3 is 11 amino acids long. Here the CDR3 reads CASGTVVEQFF. In DNA, the CDR3 is TGTGCCAGCGGAACAGTGGTTGAGCAGTTCTTC. Together with reference TRBV2 and TRBJ2-1, the CDR3 gives the full variable domain: EPEVTQTPSHQVTQMGQEVILRCVPISNHLYFYWYRQILGQKVEFLVSFYNNEISEKSEIFDDQFSVERPDGSNFTLKIRSTKLEDSAMYFCASGTVVEQFFGPGTRLTVL.

This clone was found once. The chain links TRBV2 to TRBJ1-2; D gene ambiguous. This CDR3 region has 15 residues. V lost 8 bases to trimming and J lost 4 bases, with 20 bases between them. Germline V CDR1 and CDR2: SNHLY, FYNNEI. This CDR3 reads CASRMASGSAYGYTF. The DNA for the CDR3 is TGTGCCAGCCGGATGGCAAGTGGCAGCGCCTATGGCTACACCTTC.

CDR3 amino acids: CASSPQGGEKTGELFF. CDR3 nucleotide sequence: TGTGCCAGCAGTCCCCAGGGAGGGGAGAAGACCGGGGAGCTGTTTTTT. The chain links TRBV6-2 or TRBV6-3 to TRBJ2-2; 7 positions match TRBD2. Per the germline V gene, CDR1 is MNHEY and CDR2 is SVGEGT. The J segment lost 5 bases and the V segment lost 5 bases, leaving 11 bases of the junction unmatched. This CDR3 spans 16 amino acids.

The chain recombines TRBV9 with TRBJ2-3, with D possibly being TRBD2 (5 bases). Between the trimmed V and J ends, which lost 3 bases and 2 bases, there was a span of 10 bases. The CDR3 is 14 amino acids. Germline V gives CDR1 SGDLS, CDR2 YYNGEE. The CDR3 nucleotides read TGTGCCAGCAGCGGAAGCGGCTTCACAGATACGCAGTATTTT. This gives the protein CASSGSGFTDTQYF. Supplemented by reference TRBV9 and TRBJ2-3, the full variable domain reads DSGVTQTPKHLITATGQRVTLRCSPRSGDLSVYWYQQSLDQGLQFLIQYYNGEERAKGNILERFSAQQFPDLHSELNLSSLELGDSALYFCASSGSGFTDTQYFGPGTRLTVL.

This clone was observed a handful of times. The chain joins TRBV13 to TRBJ2-7; D may be TRBD1 (8 bases). The CDR3 runs 16 residues. Germline lookup yields CDR1 PRHDT and CDR2 FYEKMQ (reference sequence). Trimming removed 5 bases at V and 8 bases at J, with 25 bases between. The CDR3 DNA sequence: TGTGCCAGCAGCCCTAGGGGGGGACAGGATTACGAGAAGCAGTACTTC. Its translation: CASSPRGGQDYEKQYF.

The rearrangement joins TRBV10-3 to TRBJ2-7, with 12 bases that match TRBD2. The CDR3 extends over 16 amino acids. The V segment lost 3 bases and the J segment 2 bases; nucleotides outside the gene matches: 5. CDR1 and CDR2 (germline): ENHRY, SYGVKD. The CDR3 reads CAISERTSGATYEQYF. DNA for the CDR3: TGTGCCATCAGTGAACGGACTAGCGGGGCGACCTACGAGCAGTACTTC.

For the CDR3, the DNA is TGCGCCAGCAGCCCTCGGGGGGAATCCTACGAGCAGTACTTC. Amino acids: CASSPRGESYEQYF. The chain couples TRBV5-1 to TRBJ2-7, with 7 bases lining up with TRBD2. The CDR3 is 14 residues long. After removal of 4 bases from V and 1 base from J, the junction contained 5 bases not matched to a gene. Germline V lookup: CDR1 SGHRS, CDR2 YFSETQ.

This clone was counted only a few times. The chain couples TRBV7-6 to TRBJ1-6, with a possible D match to TRBD1 (5 bases). V was pared by 2 bases and J by 10 bases, with 9 bases between. There are 13 residues in the CDR3. CDR1 is SGHVS and CDR2 is FNYEAQ in the germline V gene. CDR3 residues: CASSLSWGSPLHF. The CDR3 region has the DNA TGTGCCAGCAGCTTATCCTGGGGCTCACCCCTCCACTTT.